These T cell receptor beta chains were read from a single sample in a study of cytomegalovirus exposure and HLA in healthy donors. The repertoire was sequenced with immunoSEQ multiplex PCR; TCRdb's copy has only in-frame clones and lacks some. This table holds 100,000 to 150,000 clones, about four fifths found once. Material: PBMCs. The receptors were sampled from a female donor in good health and CMV-seropositive. Both conserved end residues are part of each CDR3. D genes are given only for firm matches. Size is omitted from some rows. Given values are once, few, many or a class for expanded clones.

cdr3_aa cdr3_nt v_call d_call cdr3_length j_call clone_size
CAGLRDIYSPLHF TGTGCCGGCCTCCGGGACATCTATTCACCCCTCCACTTT TRBV30 . 13 TRBJ1-6 .
CASSMGLAGERSTGELFF TGCGCCAGCAGCATGGGACTAGCGGGGGAAAGGTCGACCGGGGAGCTGTTTTTT TRBV5-1 TRBD2 18 TRBJ2-2 few
CASSQNIGNTIYF TGCGCCAGCAGCCAAAACATTGGAAACACCATATATTTT TRBV5-1 . 13 TRBJ1-3 once
CASSLWSGQGPPLHF TGTGCCAGCAGTTTATGGTCGGGACAGGGGCCACCCCTCCACTTT TRBV28 TRBD1 15 TRBJ1-6 .
CASRSAGTPVYGYTF TGTGCCAGCAGGTCCGCCGGGACACCGGTCTATGGCTACACCTTC TRBV27 . 15 TRBJ1-2 .
CASNIRGAYEQYF TGTGCCAGCAATATTAGGGGTGCCTACGAGCAGTACTTC TRBV2 . 13 TRBJ2-7 .
CSVEGSRGGPYNEQFF TGCAGCGTTGAAGGATCGCGGGGGGGGCCCTACAATGAGCAGTTCTTC TRBV29-1 TRBD2 16 TRBJ2-1 .
CASSEGYSSTDTQYF TGTGCCAGCAGTGAAGGTTACAGCTCCACAGATACGCAGTATTTT TRBV25-1 . 15 TRBJ2-3 .
CASTGTSGDTQYF TGCGCCAGCACAGGGACTAGCGGGGATACGCAGTATTTT TRBV10-2 TRBD2 13 TRBJ2-3 .
CATTPGHPNTEAFF TGTGCCACCACACCGGGACACCCGAACACTGAAGCTTTCTTT TRBV6-1 . 14 TRBJ1-1 .
CASSLSQGVSEKLFF TGCGCCAGCAGCTTATCCCAGGGGGTATCTGAAAAACTGTTTTTT TRBV5-1 TRBD1 15 TRBJ1-4 .
CASSEALGGERGNTIYF TGTGCCAGCAGTGAAGCGCTTGGGGGGGAGAGGGGAAACACCATATATTTT TRBV2 . 17 TRBJ1-3 .
CASSNGVGSTDTQYF TGTGCCAGCAGCAACGGGGTGGGGAGCACAGATACGCAGTATTTT TRBV4-2 . 15 TRBJ2-3 once
CASSWTGGAGNTIYF TGTGCCAGCAGCTGGACAGGGGGCGCTGGAAACACCATATATTTT TRBV7-8 TRBD1 15 TRBJ1-3 .
CSVEDSFAGAGYNEQFF TGCAGCGTTGAAGATTCATTCGCGGGGGCCGGTTACAATGAGCAGTTCTTC TRBV29-1 . 17 TRBJ2-1 .
CASSIPAAGIQYF TGTGCCAGTAGTATCCCAGCGGCGGGCATTCAGTACTTC TRBV19 . 13 TRBJ2-4 .
CASSEGLSSSEQYF TGTGCCAGCAGTGAGGGGCTGAGTAGTTCCGAGCAGTACTTC TRBV2 . 14 TRBJ2-7 .
CASSRRGTYGYTF TGTGCCAGCAGTCGACGGGGGACCTATGGCTACACCTTC TRBV7-8 . 13 TRBJ1-2 .
CAWKKSPGQGAKNTEAFF TGTGCCTGGAAGAAGAGTCCGGGACAGGGGGCGAAGAACACTGAAGCTTTCTTT TRBV30 TRBD1 18 TRBJ1-1 .
CASSGAGANVLTF TGTGCCAGCAGCGGGGCTGGGGCCAACGTCCTGACTTTC TRBV27 . 13 TRBJ2-6 .
CASSSRSEQYF TGTGCCAGCAGTTCCAGATCCGAGCAGTACTTC TRBV2 . 11 TRBJ2-7 .
CATARQGASYGYTF TGTGCCACCGCTAGACAGGGGGCCTCCTATGGCTACACCTTC TRBV6-5 TRBD1 14 TRBJ1-2 .
CSVSEREAFF TGCAGCGTTTCTGAACGGGAAGCTTTCTTT TRBV29-1 . 10 TRBJ1-1 .
CSLSRGLNTEAFF TGCAGCCTTAGCAGGGGGCTTAACACTGAAGCTTTCTTT TRBV29-1 TRBD1 13 TRBJ1-1 .
CASSFNRRDTGELFF TGTGCCAGCAGTTTCAACAGGAGGGACACCGGGGAGCTGTTTTTT TRBV27 . 15 TRBJ2-2 once
CASSHLGQIMSTEAFF TGCGCCAGCAGCCACCTGGGACAGATTATGAGCACTGAAGCTTTCTTT TRBV4-1 TRBD1 16 TRBJ1-1 few
CASSGQGTDTQYF TGTGCCAGCTCAGGACAGGGGACAGATACGCAGTATTTT TRBV18 TRBD1 13 TRBJ2-3 .
CASRSTGNTEAFF TGTGCCAGCCGCTCGACAGGGAACACTGAAGCTTTCTTT TRBV2 . 13 TRBJ1-1 .
CASSDRTESTEAFF TGTGCCAGCAGTGACCGGACAGAGTCCACTGAAGCTTTCTTT TRBV6-6 . 14 TRBJ1-1 .
CAWSVLGGGLPDTQYF TGTGCCTGGAGTGTACTAGGGGGGGGCCTTCCAGATACGCAGTATTTT TRBV30 . 16 TRBJ2-3 .
CASSYHSGGDYNEQFF TGTGCCAGCAGTTACCATAGCGGGGGGGACTACAATGAGCAGTTCTTC TRBV6-5 TRBD2 16 TRBJ2-1 once
CASSLSPGRTKSYEQYF TGTGCCAGCAGCCTCTCCCCCGGCAGGACAAAATCCTACGAGCAGTACTTC TRBV7-9 . 17 TRBJ2-7 .
CASSPASNQPQHF TGTGCCAGCAGTCCCGCGAGCAATCAGCCCCAGCATTTT TRBV6-4 . 13 TRBJ1-5 medium-sized